The 3 T cell receptor beta chains in this list originate from one sample, sequenced in a study of CD8+ T cells in alopecia areata. The sequencing template was cDNA reverse transcribed from extracted RNA. Profiling relied on immunoSEQ multiplex PCR, and the TCRdb table lists in-frame clones only, not all of them. The sample records 180,000 or so clones, approximately 70% being singletons. The source material was CD8+ T cells sorted from blood, sampled at week 0. The source is a human donor with alopecia areata.

The CDR3 loop is CASSWGPGGTEAFF. In nucleotides, the CDR3 is TGTGCCAGCAGTTGGGGTCCCGGCGGGACTGAAGCTTTCTTT. The chain combines TRBV27 with TRBJ1-1; no clear D. V was trimmed by 4 bases and J by 5 bases, leaving 14 bases between them. Germline CDR1 and CDR2: MNHEY and SMNVEV (reference sequence). The CDR3 contains 14 residues.

The V and J genes are TRBV30 and TRBJ2-1, with a weak D call TRBD2 (5 bases). This CDR3 has 12 residues. Between the trimmed V and J ends, which lost 8 bases and 1 base, there was a span of 9 bases. CDR1 is GTSNPN and CDR2 is SVGIG in the germline V gene (reference sequence). The CDR3 here is CAGLVSYNEQFF. CDR3 in DNA: TGTGCCGGACTCGTGTCCTACAATGAGCAGTTCTTC.

The rearrangement links TRBV25-1 to TRBJ1-6, with D unclear. This CDR3 has 15 amino acids. CDR1 and CDR2 from the germline V gene are MGHDK and SYGVNS. Trimming pared 2 bases from V and 7 bases from J, leaving 12 bases between. CDR3 sequence (DNA): TGTGCCAGCAGTGAAGTTCAGGAACCCAATTCACCCCTCCACTTT. This translates into CASSEVQEPNSPLHF.